A selection of T cell receptor beta chains follows, all from one sample in a study of blood T cell repertoires in COVID-19. Data came from immunoSEQ multiplex PCR; TCRdb stores just in-frame clones and leaves some out. This sample has 180,000 or so clones, with 80% to 90% found just once. The specimen sequenced was PBMCs or T cells enriched from blood (not recorded which). The source is a man aged 50-59 years who had recovered from COVID-19. Each CDR3 is given with its conserved first and last residue. A D gene is named only where the DNA matches it firmly. Clone size is shown for a subset of rows, as once, few, many or a class of expanded clone.

abundance	v_gene	d_gene	j_gene	CDR3nt	CDR3aa
NA	TRBV4-1	NA	TRBJ2-7	TGCGCCAGCAGCCAAGACCCTTCGTTGCGAGCCTACGAGCAGTACTTC	CASSQDPSLRAYEQYF
NA	TRBV18	NA	TRBJ1-1	TGTGCCAGCTCACCTTCTCAGGGGCTGAACACTGAAGCTTTCTTT	CASSPSQGLNTEAFF
NA	TRBV2	NA	TRBJ2-6	TGTGCCAGCAGTGAAAGTCGGACAGCCGCGGGCGTCCTGACTTTC	CASSESRTAAGVLTF
once	TRBV9	TRBD1	TRBJ1-2	TGTGCCAGCAGCGTAGGACAGGGCGACTATGGCTACACCTTC	CASSVGQGDYGYTF
NA	TRBV3-1/TRBV3-2	NA	TRBJ1-1	TGTGCCAGCAGCCAAGATACAGGAAGGGCTTTCTTT	CASSQDTGRAFF
NA	TRBV15	TRBD1	TRBJ2-7	TGTGCCACCAGCAGGGACAGGGTCCCTTCCTACGAGCAGTACTTC	CATSRDRVPSYEQYF
NA	TRBV28	TRBD1	TRBJ1-5	TGTGCCAGCACACGGAGGGGGCGGAATCAGCCCCAGCATTTT	CASTRRGRNQPQHF
NA	TRBV24-1	NA	TRBJ2-3	TGTGCCACGCCGGGGTCAGATACGCAGTATTTT	CATPGSDTQYF
NA	TRBV4-2	NA	TRBJ1-3	TGTGCCAGCAGCCAAGTCGCGCGTGGTTCTGGAAACACCATATATTTT	CASSQVARGSGNTIYF
NA	TRBV2	NA	TRBJ2-3	TGTGCCAGCACCAGGGCGACAGATACGCAGTATTTT	CASTRATDTQYF
once	TRBV27	NA	TRBJ1-2	TGTGCCAGCAGTTTATTTGTCGGGCAGGGCCAAAGATCTAACTATGGCTACACCTTC	CASSLFVGQGQRSNYGYTF
NA	TRBV5-1	NA	TRBJ1-1	TGCGCCAGCAGCTTGGTGGACAGACCTTCTGAAGCTTTCTTT	CASSLVDRPSEAFF
NA	TRBV18	TRBD2	TRBJ2-7	TGTGCCAGCTCACCGCAACTAGCGGGGGAGGAGCAGTACTTC	CASSPQLAGEEQYF
NA	TRBV6-4	NA	TRBJ1-1	TGTGCCAGCAGTGTTTCAGGGGACACTGAAGCTTTCTTT	CASSVSGDTEAFF
NA	TRBV21-1	NA	TRBJ1-3	TGTGCCAGCAGCAGTGAAGGGGGCTCTGGAAACACCATATATTTT	CASSSEGGSGNTIYF
NA	TRBV6-5	NA	TRBJ1-6	TGTGCCAGCAGGTATCGGGGGGATTTATCACCCCTCCACTTT	CASRYRGDLSPLHF
NA	TRBV10-2	TRBD1	TRBJ1-5	TGCGCCAGCACCGTAGACAGGGGACGCTACCAGCCCCAGCATTTT	CASTVDRGRYQPQHF
NA	TRBV27	NA	TRBJ2-1	TGTGCCAGCAGTTTTGGAGCGAGCTACAATGAGCAGTTCTTC	CASSFGASYNEQFF
NA	TRBV5-5	TRBD1	TRBJ2-7	TGTGCCAGCAGCTTACACCGGGACAGGGTTTACGAGCAGTACTTC	CASSLHRDRVYEQYF
NA	TRBV7-3	NA	TRBJ1-1	TGTGCCAGCAGCGAGACAGGAGTCACTGAAGCTTTCTTT	CASSETGVTEAFF
NA	TRBV5-1	TRBD1	TRBJ2-7	TGCGCCAGCAGCTTGAGGGGACAGGGGAATCTCTACGAGCAGTACTTC	CASSLRGQGNLYEQYF
NA	TRBV18	NA	TRBJ1-2	TGTGCCAGCTCACCGACAGGCGGCTATGGCTACACCTTC	CASSPTGGYGYTF